The 3 T cell receptor beta chains in this list originate from one sample, sequenced in a study of molecular identifiers for immune sequencing clone quantification. TCRdb processed the PCR reads anew with MiXCR; each CDR3 protein has one entry. The data hold about 54,000 distinct CDR3 sequences, with almost 25% observed a single time. Input material: naive CD8+ T cells from blood, with Jurkat cell RNA spiked in. The subset was: FACS-sorted CD8+CD4-CCR7+CD45RA+ naive T cells. These receptor sequences come from a human donor in good health. Some libraries in this study had Jurkat cell RNA spiked in.

This clonotype was counted between two and nine times. The conserved final phenylalanine or tryptophan is absent from the CDR3, which likely points to a read error. The V gene is TRBV28, the J gene TRBJ1-5; the match to TRBD1 covers 8 bases. With V trimmed by 4 bases and J by 7 bases, 3 bases remained unmatched. Per the germline V gene, CDR1 is MDHEN and CDR2 is SYDVKM. The CDR3 consists of 13 residues. CDR3 region: CASSYDRGQPQHL. The CDR3 DNA follows: TGTGCCAGCAGTTACGACAGGGGACAGCCCCAGCATTTA.

Details on this clonotype: This may be a read error: a much more frequent sequence differs by one nucleotide. The chain recombines TRBV29-1 with TRBJ1-4, with no clear D. The CDR3 sequence is 17 residues long. CDR1 SQVTM and CDR2 ANQGSEA come from the germline V gene. In nucleotides, the CDR3 is TGCAGCGTCGTGGGCAGATCATCCCATGCAACTAATGAAGAACTGTTTTTT. Translation: CSVVGRSSHATNEELFF.

This clonotype was observed at least ten times. The V call is TRBV27, the J call TRBJ2-5; D unresolved. The CDR3 is 15 residues long. The V gene's germline CDR1 is MNHEY and CDR2 SMNVEV (reference sequence). The germline V and J ends were trimmed by 0 bases and 2 bases, with 10 bases remaining between them. The DNA for the CDR3 is TGTGCCAGCAGTTTATCGGTCCCCCCGCAAGAGACCCAGTACTTC. Protein product: CASSLSVPPQETQYF.